This T cell receptor (beta chain) emerged from a study of T cell changes during pregnancy in multiple sclerosis. This clone came up once. The J segment lost 6 bases and the V segment lost 5 bases, leaving 10 bases of the junction unmatched. There are 14 residues in the CDR3. Per the germline V gene, CDR1 is MNHEY and CDR2 is SMNVEV (reference sequence). The data were produced by immunoSEQ multiplex PCR, yet TCRdb's version contains in-frame clones alone and is incomplete. The repertoire has roughly 20,000 clones, about nine tenths of them found once; the top ten carry 7%. Sequencing was performed on CD8+ T cells from peripheral blood mononuclear cells, taken in the third trimester of pregnancy. The rearrangement uses TRBV27 and TRBJ2-7; TRBD1 agrees at 7 bases. This receptor was taken from a female donor in good health, enrolled as a control in a pregnancy study. This CDR3 is CASSPDRVVGEQYF. The CDR3 coding sequence is TGTGCCAGCAGTCCCGACAGGGTTGTGGGCGAGCAGTACTTC.